Listed below are T cell receptor beta chains from one sample, sequenced in a study of blood T cell repertoires in COVID-19. The protocol was immunoSEQ multiplex PCR, while the TCRdb copy is restricted to in-frame clones and leaves out a portion. This sample carries around 98,000 clones, 65% to 85% of them seen once, and the ten largest clones take roughly a sixth. The specimen was peripheral blood. The receptors stem from a woman aged 60-75 years with acute or convalescent COVID-19. CDR3s include the opening cysteine and the closing phenylalanine or tryptophan.

V gene	J gene	CDR3 protein
TRBV11-2	TRBJ2-1	CASSPLKTVGTFTYNEQFF
TRBV28	TRBJ1-2	CASSRKGYGYTF
TRBV20-1	TRBJ2-1	CSASGWGQGPDEQFF
TRBV9	TRBJ2-1	CASSVGGNDLNMEQFF
TRBV9	TRBJ2-3	CASSQYPGTSTDTQYF
TRBV30	TRBJ2-3	CAWNLHRGPDTQYF
TRBV30	TRBJ2-1	CAWSGAGEYNEQFF
TRBV7-8	TRBJ2-1	CASRLAGGHEQFF
TRBV2	TRBJ1-4	CASNGGQSLEKLFF
TRBV2	TRBJ1-3	CAKSPQSSGNTIYF
TRBV19	TRBJ1-5	CASSIWTGTYSNQPQHF
TRBV9	TRBJ2-3	CASSVGIAGGSDTQYF
TRBV19	TRBJ1-1	CASSLGARRPTEAFF
TRBV28	TRBJ1-2	CASSLFSRGHGYTF
TRBV7-9	TRBJ2-1	CASSLASGDRARNEQFF
TRBV3-1/TRBV3-2	TRBJ1-1	CASSQIRGEAFF
TRBV5-1	TRBJ2-1	CASSLAPSGGAYNEQFF
TRBV4-1	TRBJ1-5	CASSQESGYSNQPQHF
TRBV12-5	TRBJ1-1	CASRRDRDAEAFF
TRBV5-6	TRBJ1-5	CASSLLGQGNQPQHF
TRBV3-1/TRBV3-2	TRBJ2-7	CASTLTGRYEQYF
TRBV7-2	TRBJ1-5	CASSPAADQPQHF
TRBV5-4	TRBJ1-1	CASSLGGQGDTEAFF
TRBV4-1	TRBJ2-3	CASSQGLAGAPTDTQYF
TRBV3-1/TRBV3-2	TRBJ1-1	CASSLAGSPSEAFF
TRBV19	TRBJ1-2	CASSTTTGPGGYTF
TRBV3-1/TRBV3-2	TRBJ1-5	CASSQMTGPNQPQHF
TRBV4-2	TRBJ2-1	CASEPGGQGDEQFF
TRBV4-1	TRBJ2-5	CASSQVGRETQYF
TRBV6-5	TRBJ1-6	CASSRTQGRNSPLHF
TRBV11-2	TRBJ2-2	CASSPPTSGVTGELFF
TRBV19	TRBJ2-7	CASSGQVTYEQYF
TRBV10-3	TRBJ1-1	CAISKEGLNTEAFF
TRBV19	TRBJ1-1	CASSPRDREGPFTEAFF
TRBV19	TRBJ1-5	CATLRSGGSGNQPQHF
TRBV5-7	TRBJ2-4	CASSLLGSLAKNIQYF
TRBV7-3	TRBJ2-1	CASSLSLAAHEQFF
TRBV5-1	TRBJ2-3	CASSGGAAADTQYF
TRBV4-3	TRBJ2-3	CASSQDSAGGLQDTQYF
TRBV7-3	TRBJ2-2	CASSSISQGGELFF
TRBV4-1	TRBJ1-2	CASSPTGFNYGYTF
TRBV7-9	TRBJ1-6	CASSSPVYNSPLHF
TRBV14	TRBJ1-1	CASSYGGANTEAFF
TRBV10-3	TRBJ2-3	CAIDSTAGSSTDTQYF
TRBV5-6	TRBJ1-3	CASSLTGDPGNTIYF
TRBV9	TRBJ2-2	CASSGTGGTGELFF
TRBV11-3	TRBJ2-7	CASSKGQLYEQYF
TRBV7-2	TRBJ2-7	CASSPQVQSYEQYF
TRBV7-9	TRBJ1-5	CASSETPLGGASNQPQHF
TRBV7-2	TRBJ2-7	CASSLGQGALYEQYF
TRBV5-1	TRBJ2-7	CASSSETSGGAGEQYF
TRBV18	TRBJ2-7	CASSPLDRGVEQYF
TRBV7-9	TRBJ1-1	CASSFPGQMVAEAFF
TRBV7-3	TRBJ2-6	CASSSPRGSGANVLTF
TRBV10-3	TRBJ1-5	CAIRGQGSNQPQHF
TRBV10-3	TRBJ2-3	CAISESKRGTDTQYF
TRBV28	TRBJ2-5	CASSLWAGVRTQYF
TRBV27	TRBJ1-5	CASSWDRNSNQPQHF
TRBV11-2	TRBJ1-2	CASSLVLSGVYGYTF